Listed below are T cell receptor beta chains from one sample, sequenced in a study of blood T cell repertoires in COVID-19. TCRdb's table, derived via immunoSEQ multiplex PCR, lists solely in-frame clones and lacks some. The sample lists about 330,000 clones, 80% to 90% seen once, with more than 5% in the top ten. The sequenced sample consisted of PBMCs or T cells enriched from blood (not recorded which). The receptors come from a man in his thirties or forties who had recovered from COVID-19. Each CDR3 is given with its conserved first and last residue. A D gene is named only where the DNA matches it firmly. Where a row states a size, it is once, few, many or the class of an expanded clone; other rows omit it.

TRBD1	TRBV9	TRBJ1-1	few	TGTGCCAGCAGCGAGACAGGGGGCGGGTATACTGAAGCTTTCTTT	CASSETGGGYTEAFF
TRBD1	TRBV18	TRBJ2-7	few	TGTGCCAGCTCACCAGGGACAGCCGAGCAGTACTTC	CASSPGTAEQYF
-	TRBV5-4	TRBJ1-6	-	TGTGCCAGCAGCCTGGACAGCATCAGCTCCTATAATTCACCCCTCCACTTT	CASSLDSISSYNSPLHF
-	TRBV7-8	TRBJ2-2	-	TGTGCCAGCGGACCCGGGACTCAACACTTCCGGGAGCTGTTTTTT	CASGPGTQHFRELFF
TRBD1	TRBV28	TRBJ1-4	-	TGTGCCAGCAGTCCCCTAGGACAGGGGGTAGGGGAAAAACTGTTTTTT	CASSPLGQGVGEKLFF
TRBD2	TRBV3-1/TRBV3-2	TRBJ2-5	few	TGTGCCAGCAGCCGACTAGCGGGGGGCGTCGGCTTGGAGACCCAGTACTTC	CASSRLAGGVGLETQYF
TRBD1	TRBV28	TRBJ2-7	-	TGTGCCAGCAGTCCCTGGGGGGCCGGGACAGGCTACGAGCAGTACTTC	CASSPWGAGTGYEQYF
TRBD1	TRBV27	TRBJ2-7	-	TGTGCCAGCAGTTCGTCCGGGACAGGCTCCTACGAGCAGTACTTC	CASSSSGTGSYEQYF
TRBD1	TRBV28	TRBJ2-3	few	TGTGCCAGCAGTACCGGGACAGGGAACACAGATACGCAGTATTTT	CASSTGTGNTDTQYF
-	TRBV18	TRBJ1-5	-	TGTGCCAGCTCACCAGCGGAAGCAGGGGTGATTCAGCCCCAGCATTTT	CASSPAEAGVIQPQHF
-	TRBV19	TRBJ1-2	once	TGTGCCAGTAGTACGGACCCCCTTCGGCGGGATGGCTACACCTTC	CASSTDPLRRDGYTF
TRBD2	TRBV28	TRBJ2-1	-	TGTGCCAGCAGTTTAGGTTGGGGAGTAGCGGGGCTAGGAAACAATGAGCAGTTCTTC	CASSLGWGVAGLGNNEQFF
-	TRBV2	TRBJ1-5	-	TGTGCCAGCAGTGAGTTGCGGAGCAATCAGCCCCAGCATTTT	CASSELRSNQPQHF
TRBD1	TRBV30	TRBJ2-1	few	TGTGCCTGGAGTGGACAGGGGAATTACAATGAGCAGTTCTTC	CAWSGQGNYNEQFF
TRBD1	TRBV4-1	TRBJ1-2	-	TGCGCCAGCAGCCTAAGATTCGGGACAGCACAATACTATGGCTACACCTTC	CASSLRFGTAQYYGYTF
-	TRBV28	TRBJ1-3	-	TGTGCCAGCATCCCTCGGGGAACTGGAAACACCATATATTTT	CASIPRGTGNTIYF
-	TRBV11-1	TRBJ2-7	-	TGTGCCAGCAGTCCCGGGACTGCCCTACGGGAGCAGTACTTC	CASSPGTALREQYF
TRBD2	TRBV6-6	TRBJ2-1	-	TGTGCCAGCAGTTCGGGAGGTGAGCAGTTCTTC	CASSSGGEQFF
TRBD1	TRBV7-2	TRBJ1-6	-	TGTGCCAGCAGCCTAGTTGGGACAGGGAGACATAATTCACCCCTCCACTTT	CASSLVGTGRHNSPLHF
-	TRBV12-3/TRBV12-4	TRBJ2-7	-	TGTGCCAGCAGGTCGGGTAGCTCCTACGAGCAGTACTTC	CASRSGSSYEQYF
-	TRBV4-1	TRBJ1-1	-	TGCGCCAGCAGCCAAGTTGTCGGGGGGCACACTGAAGCTTTCTTT	CASSQVVGGHTEAFF
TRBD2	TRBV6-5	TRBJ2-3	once	TGTGCCAGCAGTTTCCGTGGGGAGGGAGTTGGTACGCAGTATTTT	CASSFRGEGVGTQYF
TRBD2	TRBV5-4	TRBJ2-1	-	TGTGCCAGCAGCTTCCTAGCGGGGGGGCCGGGCGATGAGCAGTTCTTC	CASSFLAGGPGDEQFF
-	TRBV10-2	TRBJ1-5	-	TGCGCCAGCAGTGAGGCACAGGGAGTTCAGCCCCAGCATTTT	CASSEAQGVQPQHF
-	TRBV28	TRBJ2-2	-	TGTGCCAGTCTACCCCCCACCGGGGAGCTGTTTTTT	CASLPPTGELFF
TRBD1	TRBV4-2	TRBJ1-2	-	TGTGCCAGCAGCCCCCTTAGCGAGGGGACAGGCTATGGCTACACCTTC	CASSPLSEGTGYGYTF
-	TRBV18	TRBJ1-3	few	TGTGCCAGCTCACTCAACTCCGGAAACACCATATATTTT	CASSLNSGNTIYF
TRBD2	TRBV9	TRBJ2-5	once	TGTGCCAGCGGAGAGACTAGCGGGGATCAAGAGACCCAGTACTTC	CASGETSGDQETQYF